This T cell receptor beta chain appears in the sequencing data of a study of early T cells in non-severe SARS-CoV-2 infection. As for the study in general: Chains were not paired, and sequencing was done on bulk RNA from unsorted whole blood. Study results and caveats: The matching step, a VDJdb search, favored anti-spike CD8 responses and missed private and CD4 specificities.

This clonotype turned up a few times. The antigen is not known. Germline loops: CDR1 MNHEY, CDR2 SVGEGT. The length of the CDR3 is 16 residues. Between the trimmed V and J ends, which lost 0 bases and 2 bases, there was a span of 10 bases. Individual cDNA molecules received unique molecular identifiers during library preparation. Each CDR3 protein is one row after TCRdb ran MiXCR on the 5' RACE reads. This sample has around 84,000 distinct CDR3 sequences; less than 11% occur once, and the top ten carry around 8%. The starting material was whole blood, obtained at baseline. The V gene is TRBV6-2 or TRBV6-3, the J gene TRBJ2-2, with a weak D call TRBD1 (5 bases). The receptor was isolated from an adult who was a healthcare worker with PCR-confirmed SARS-CoV-2 infection or an uninfected control (not recorded which). CDR3 DNA: TGTGCCAGCAGTTACTCGGCAGGGATAAACACCGGGGAGCTGTTTTTT. Amino acid sequence: CASSYSAGINTGELFF.